Below are 32 T cell receptor beta chains sequenced from a single sample in a study of T cell clusters in autoimmune cytopenias (dated by TCRdb to the late 2010s). The sequencer was an Illumina MiSeq. TRB rearrangements were amplified by multiplex PCR following a touch-down protocol, with the TRB-A and TRB-B primer pools mixed in one tube. Each CDR3 protein sequence appears as one entry after TCRdb reprocessed the reads, and no DNA is included. The sample has 3,500 or so distinct CDR3 sequences on record. The ten largest clones represent 7.2% of the sample. Each sample's TRB amplification started from around 260 ng of peripheral blood genomic DNA, which corresponds to approximately 36,000 genome equivalents. The same specimen was also included in a second study, on T cell repertoires in aging, cancer and after chemotherapy.

Sequencing was performed on peripheral blood. These TCRs come from a human donor in good health.

In terms of frequency, this clonotype is medium-sized. The chain uses TRBV21-1 and TRBJ2-7. TRBV21-1 is noted as a pseudogene. The CDR3 loop spans 15 amino acids. The CDR3 region is CASSNPRVSPSEQYF.

The J gene is TRBJ2-2, the V gene TRBV11-2. The CDR3 is made up of 15 amino acids. Germline CDR1 and CDR2: SGHAT and FQNNGV. The CDR3 sequence: CASSLDLGSAGELFF.

The chain uses TRBV4-3 and TRBJ2-5; the D call from TCRdb, TRBD1, cannot be confirmed without DNA. Germline loops: CDR1 LGHNA, CDR2 YSLEER. This CDR3 has 17 residues. CDR3 sequence: CASSQGRVAGTGVTQYF.

According to its frequency, this clonotype is medium-sized. V gene TRBV6-1 combines with J gene TRBJ1-4; TCRdb's D gene call, TRBD1, goes unchecked for lack of DNA. This CDR3 comprises 14 residues. Looked up from germline, CDR1 is MNHNS and CDR2 is SASEGT. This CDR3 reads CASSDTPRGEKLFF.

The V call is TRBV4-2, the J call TRBJ2-7. Germline V lookup: CDR1 LGHNA, CDR2 YNFKEQ. The CDR3 has 15 amino acids. The CDR3 loop is CASSQVNGANYEQYF.

This clonotype shows up as medium-sized (0.01 to 0.1%) by frequency. The chain recombines TRBV19 with TRBJ1-1. CDR3 length: 12 amino acids. The germline V gene encodes CDR1 LNHDA and CDR2 SQIVND (reference sequence). CDR3: CASSIARTEAFF.

Judged by frequency, this clonotype is medium-sized (0.01 to 0.1%). The V and J genes are TRBV6-5 and TRBJ2-7. CDR1 and CDR2 from the germline V gene are MNHEY and SVGAGI. CDR3 size: 15 residues. CDR3 sequence: CASSYSTGSVYEQYF.

This clonotype counts as medium-sized (0.01 to 0.1%) by frequency. V usage is TRBV24-1 and J usage is TRBJ1-3. This CDR3 comprises 17 residues. Germline V gene lookup returns CDR1 KGHDR and CDR2 SFDVKD. CDR3 protein: CATSDFPLRDSGNTIYF.

By frequency, this clonotype is medium-sized. The V and J genes are TRBV11-3 and TRBJ2-7; there is no DNA to check the TCRdb D call of TRBD2. The CDR3 spans 14 residues. Germline values: CDR1 SGHNT, CDR2 YENEEA. This chain's CDR3 is CASSPGLTPYEQYF.

The chain joins TRBV24-1 to TRBJ2-1. Germline assignment: CDR1 KGHDR and CDR2 SFDVKD. The CDR3 contains 14 residues. The CDR3 loop is CALTSAESYNEQFF.

This clonotype shows up as medium-sized (0.01 to 0.1%) by frequency. The V gene is TRBV24-1, the J gene TRBJ2-5; TCRdb reports TRBD1, a call that lacks DNA to check it against. CDR1 KGHDR and CDR2 SFDVKD come from the germline V gene. CDR3 size: 15 residues. This CDR3 is CATSDRGGDKETQYF.

In terms of frequency, this clonotype is medium-sized. The chain has TRBV19 and TRBJ1-5; absent DNA, TCRdb's TRBD1 call cannot be checked. Germline V gene lookup returns CDR1 LNHDA and CDR2 SQIVND (reference sequence). The CDR3 has 14 amino acids. The CDR3 loop reads CASSIEGPRQPQHF. Full variable domain (remainder filled in from reference TRBV19 and TRBJ1-5): DGGITQSPKYLFRKEGQNVTLSCEQNLNHDAMYWYRQDPGQGLRLIYYSQIVNDFQKGDIAEGYSVSREKKESFPLTVTSAQKNPTAFYLCASSIEGPRQPQHFGDGTRLSIL.

The gene calls are TRBV14 and TRBJ1-1. Germline V gene sequence: CDR1 SGHDN, CDR2 FVKESK. The CDR3 is 14 residues long. CDR3 residues: CASSQAYGHTEAFF.

This clonotype is identified as medium-sized (0.01 to 0.1%) from frequency. The chain recombines TRBV18 with TRBJ2-1. The length of the CDR3 is 12 residues. Germline CDR1 and CDR2: KGHSH and LQKENI. The CDR3 loop reads CASSLAGNEQFF.

Judged by frequency, this clonotype is medium-sized. This sequence joins TRBV7-9 and TRBJ2-7; TCRdb lists TRBD1, though no DNA is available to test this call. Germline V CDR1 and CDR2: SEHNR, FQNEAQ (reference sequence). The CDR3 sequence is 16 residues long. The CDR3 sequence: CASSRISGGDYYEQYF.

Frequency places this clonotype as medium-sized. V gene TRBV6-2 or TRBV6-3 combines with J gene TRBJ2-7; TCRdb's D call, TRBD1, is unchecked because there is no DNA. This CDR3 is 16 amino acids long. Germline V gene lookup returns CDR1 MNHEY and CDR2 SVGEGT. CDR3 sequence reads: CASSYEGRGASYEQYF.

According to its frequency, this clonotype is medium-sized. V and J are TRBV20-1 and TRBJ2-1; TCRdb returns TRBD1, unconfirmable since there is no DNA. The CDR3 totals 14 residues. The germline V gene has CDR1 DFQATT and CDR2 SNEGSKA (reference sequence). The CDR3 here is CSVGPPSGHNEQFF.

The chain links TRBV18 to TRBJ2-3; the TCRdb call, TRBD1, lacks DNA for checking. This CDR3 is 15 amino acids long. Germline CDR1 reads KGHSH; CDR2 reads LQKENI. The CDR3 sequence is CASSPGTGRPDTQYF.

This clonotype is identified as medium-sized from frequency. This sequence joins TRBV18 and TRBJ2-6. The CDR3 has 15 residues. The germline V gene encodes CDR1 KGHSH and CDR2 LQKENI. The CDR3 spells CASSPTVSGANVLTF.

This clonotype is medium-sized by frequency. V is TRBV20-1 and J is TRBJ2-7; the D call of TRBD2 rests on TCRdb alone, since no DNA is present to check it. There are 17 residues in the CDR3. Germline V gene data show CDR1 as DFQATT and CDR2 as SNEGSKA (reference sequence). The CDR3 sequence is CSARWASGSGFSYEQYF.

The chain uses TRBV5-7 and TRBJ1-2; TCRdb proposes TRBD1, but this gene call is untestable without DNA. TRBV5-7 is given ORF status, its function remaining uncertain. The CDR3 sequence is 16 residues long. The CDR3 reads CASSLGDMAGNYGYTF.

This clonotype is called medium-sized (0.01 to 0.1%) based on its frequency. V and J are TRBV20-1 and TRBJ1-2. The CDR3 runs 14 residues. Germline V gene data show CDR1 as DFQATT and CDR2 as SNEGSKA (reference sequence). The CDR3: CSARDPAIIYGYTF.

This clonotype is called medium-sized based on its frequency. The chain employs TRBV7-2 and TRBJ2-1; TCRdb indicates TRBD1, and absent DNA this call remains unverified. Germline loops: CDR1 SGHTA, CDR2 FQGNSA. The CDR3 sequence is 14 residues long. CDR3 protein: CASSSVNPPDEQFF. Combining the CDR3 with reference TRBV7-2 and TRBJ2-1 gives the whole variable domain GAGVSQSPSNKVTEKGKDVELRCDPISGHTALYWYRQSLGQGLEFLIYFQGNSAPDKSGLPSDRFSAERTGGSVSTLTIQRTQQEDSAVYLCASSSVNPPDEQFFGPGTRLTVL.

Measured by frequency, this clonotype is medium-sized. The V gene is TRBV6-1, the J gene TRBJ2-3; TCRdb's assignment of TRBD2 cannot be checked, as there is no DNA. Looked up from germline, CDR1 is MNHNS and CDR2 is SASEGT. CDR3 size: 15 residues. CDR3 in amino acids: CASSGLAGGPDTQYF.

The chain carries TRBV5-8 and TRBJ1-2. Per germline, CDR1 SGHTS and CDR2 YDEGEE. The CDR3 runs 16 residues. The CDR3 spells CASSPVMGGRSRGYTF.

The V gene is TRBV9, the J gene TRBJ2-3; TCRdb gives TRBD1 as the D gene, but with no DNA this cannot be confirmed. CDR1 is SGDLS, CDR2 YYNGEE, per germline. The length of the CDR3 is 14 residues. This chain's CDR3 is CASSAGQGADTRYF.

This rearrangement joins TRBV6-2 or TRBV6-3 to TRBJ2-1; TCRdb's assignment of TRBD1 cannot be checked, as there is no DNA. Germline V CDR1 and CDR2: MNHEY, SVGEGT. This CDR3 is 20 amino acids long. The CDR3 sequence: CASIPLTRDRGLGTYNEQFF.

This clonotype is labeled medium-sized based on frequency. The J gene is TRBJ2-3, the V gene TRBV7-9. Germline V CDR1 and CDR2: SEHNR, FQNEAQ (reference sequence). This CDR3 spans 14 amino acids. The CDR3 loop is CASSLDKSTDTQYF.

Frequency places this clonotype as medium-sized (0.01 to 0.1%). The CDR3 loop is CASSLARGQGETQYF. This chain joins TRBV7-2 and TRBJ2-5; lacking DNA, the TRBD1 call made by TCRdb goes unchecked. The germline CDR1 and CDR2 sequences are SGHTA and FQGNSA. This CDR3 spans 15 amino acids.

The rearrangement joins TRBV21-1 to TRBJ1-5; the TRBD1 assignment by TCRdb is unverifiable without DNA. TRBV21-1 is marked as a pseudogene. The CDR3 sequence is 15 residues long. The CDR3 region is CASSGENPSRQPQHF.

According to its frequency, this clonotype is medium-sized (0.01 to 0.1%). The CDR3: CASSLGQGATYEQYF. This chain uses TRBV7-2 with TRBJ2-7. The CDR3 length is 15 residues. CDR1 is SGHTA and CDR2 is FQGNSA in the germline V gene.

By frequency, this clonotype registers medium-sized. The rearrangement joins TRBV27 to TRBJ2-7. Per germline, CDR1 MNHEY and CDR2 SMNVEV (reference sequence). The CDR3 has 13 amino acids. This CDR3 reads CASSSSTPSEQYF.